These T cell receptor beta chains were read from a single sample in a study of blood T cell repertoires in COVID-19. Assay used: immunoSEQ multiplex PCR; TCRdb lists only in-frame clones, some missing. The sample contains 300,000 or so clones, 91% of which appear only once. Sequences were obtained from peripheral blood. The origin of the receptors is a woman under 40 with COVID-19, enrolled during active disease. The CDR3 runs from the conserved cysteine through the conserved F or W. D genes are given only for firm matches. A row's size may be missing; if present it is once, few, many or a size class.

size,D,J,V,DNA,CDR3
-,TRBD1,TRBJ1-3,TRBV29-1,TGCAGCGTTGGGGACAGGGAGTTAGCGGGAAACACCATATATTTT,CSVGDRELAGNTIYF
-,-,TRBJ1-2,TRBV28,TGTGCCAGCAGTCAAAACACCTATGGCTACACCTTC,CASSQNTYGYTF
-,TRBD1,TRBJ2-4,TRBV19,TGTGCCAGTAGTCCCCAGCCAGGACAGGGGGCTTCCAAAAACATTCAGTACTTC,CASSPQPGQGASKNIQYF
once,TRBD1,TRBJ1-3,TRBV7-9,TGTGCCAGCAGCTCGAGAGGGACAGGGGGCGGAAACACCATATATTTT,CASSSRGTGGGNTIYF
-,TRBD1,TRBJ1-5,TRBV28,TGTGCCAGCAGTACATCAGGGACAGGGAGAGGTCAGCCCCAGCATTTT,CASSTSGTGRGQPQHF
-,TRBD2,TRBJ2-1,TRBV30,TGTGCCTGGAGTGTAGCGGCGGGAGGCTCCTACAATGAGCAGTTCTTC,CAWSVAAGGSYNEQFF
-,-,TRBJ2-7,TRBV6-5,TGTGCCAGCACCTCGGGTCCCGGGACCTACGAGCAGTACTTC,CASTSGPGTYEQYF
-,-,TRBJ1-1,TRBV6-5,TGTGCCAGCAGTTACTCGGGCATGACATCTGAAGCTTTCTTT,CASSYSGMTSEAFF
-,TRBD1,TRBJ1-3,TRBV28,TGTGCCAGCAGTTTAGGGGGCAGGGGGGTAAACACCATATATTTT,CASSLGGRGVNTIYF
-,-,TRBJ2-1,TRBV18,TGTGCCAGCTCACCACAAGAGAACAGCAATGAGCAGTTCTTC,CASSPQENSNEQFF
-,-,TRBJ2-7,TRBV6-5,TGTGCCAGCAGTTACTCGAGCGAAGGAAGCTCCTACGAGCAGTACTTC,CASSYSSEGSSYEQYF
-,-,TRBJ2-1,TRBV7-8,TGTGCCAGCAGCTTAGGGACACCCTCCTACAATGAGCAGTTCTTC,CASSLGTPSYNEQFF
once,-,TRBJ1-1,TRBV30,TGTGCCTGGAGTCTTTCGAGCCCGAAAGCTTTCTTT,CAWSLSSPKAFF
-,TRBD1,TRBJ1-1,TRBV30,TGTGCCTGGAGTGGGGGACAGAATGAAGCTTTCTTT,CAWSGGQNEAFF
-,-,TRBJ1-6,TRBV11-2,TGTGCCAGCAGCTTGGACCCTGGAGGAAATTCACCCCTCCACTTT,CASSLDPGGNSPLHF